This section outlines one T cell receptor beta chain sequence together with its context. Its target is unknown. The entry originates in a study of cytomegalovirus exposure and HLA in healthy donors. Across the whole study: The approximately 670 first-cohort repertoires and the 120 or so validation repertoires shared the same platform, a later analysis reported.

V lost 2 bases and J 7 bases, leaving 15 bases between the germline ends. The CDR3 spans 15 residues. CDR1 and CDR2 (germline): SGHRS, YFSETQ. Study observations and caveats: It was reportedly the case that the classifier diagnosed cytomegalovirus status with high specificity and sensitivity.

Sequenced by immunoSEQ multiplex PCR; TCRdb stores in-frame clones only, minus some. The repertoire consists of about 60,000 clones, with roughly nine tenths occurring once and the leading ten covering 0.8% to 1.2%. This chain connects TRBV5-1 to TRBJ2-2; tentatively, D is TRBD1 (6 bases). The sample comprised PBMCs. The sequence derives from a young man in good health and CMV-seronegative. Here the CDR3 DNA reads TGCGCCAGCAGCTTAAGACAGGTTCAAGGCGGGGAGCTGTTTTTT. Translating it yields CASSLRQVQGGELFF.